The next 19 T cell receptor beta chains were all read from a single sample in a study of T cell responses to AZD1222 COVID-19 vaccine. TCRdb keeps only in-frame clones here, not all; method: immunoSEQ multiplex PCR. Here the sample spans some 130,000 clones, more than 75% being singletons. The material was peripheral blood, obtained 28 days after the second AZD1222 dose. The origin of the receptors is an adult who received the AZD1222 COVID-19 vaccine.

The chain uses TRBV7-9 and TRBJ2-1; 9 bases are shared with TRBD2. Germline trimming cut 7 bases from V and 7 bases from J; bases unmatched to any gene: 17. The CDR3 has 17 amino acids. Germline CDR1 is SEHNR and CDR2 is FQNEAQ (reference sequence). The CDR3 sequence: CASNGDAGGHNFNEQFF. CDR3 DNA: TGTGCCAGCAACGGGGATGCGGGAGGGCATAATTTTAATGAGCAGTTCTTC. Filled out from reference TRBV7-9 and TRBJ2-1, the complete variable domain reads DTGVSQNPRHKITKRGQNVTFRCDPISEHNRLYWYRQTLGQGPEFLTYFQNEAQLEKSRLLSDRFSAERPKGSFSTLEIQRTEQGDSAMYLCASNGDAGGHNFNEQFFGPGTRLTVL.

The V call is TRBV3-1 (or the pseudogene TRBV3-2), the J call TRBJ1-1; unclear D gene. Trimming left V 0 bases short and J 11 bases short, with 13 bases between. The CDR3 has 13 residues. CDR1 LGHDT and CDR2 YNNKEL come from the germline V gene (reference sequence). The CDR3 loop is CASSQDRHRPAFF. DNA of the CDR3: TGTGCCAGCAGCCAAGACCGACACCGGCCGGCTTTCTTT.

This chain uses TRBV7-9 with TRBJ1-1; 7 positions agree with TRBD1. The CDR3 is 15 amino acids. V dropped 7 bases and J dropped 2; count of bases not matched to a gene: 10. Germline V gives CDR1 SEHNR, CDR2 FQNEAQ (reference sequence). CDR3 residues: CASTDLRGLNTEAFF. In nucleotides, the CDR3 is TGTGCCAGCACCGACCTCAGGGGGTTAAACACTGAAGCTTTCTTT. Full variable domain (rest looked up from reference TRBV7-9 and TRBJ1-1): DTGVSQNPRHKITKRGQNVTFRCDPISEHNRLYWYRQTLGQGPEFLTYFQNEAQLEKSRLLSDRFSAERPKGSFSTLEIQRTEQGDSAMYLCASTDLRGLNTEAFFGQGTRLTVV.

The V call is TRBV9, the J call TRBJ1-1, with 8 bases matching TRBD1. This CDR3 comprises 15 residues. Trimming cost V 4 bases and J 6 bases; bases outside gene matches: 11. Germline V lookup: CDR1 SGDLS, CDR2 YYNGEE. The CDR3 region is CASSSRTGWSAEAFF. The CDR3 region has the DNA TGTGCCAGCAGCTCTAGGACAGGGTGGAGTGCTGAAGCTTTCTTT.

The V and J genes are TRBV30 and TRBJ2-5; D may match TRBD1 or TRBD2 (6 bases each). The germline V gene encodes CDR1 GTSNPN and CDR2 SVGIG (reference sequence). The CDR3 length is 23 residues. Trimming left V 4 bases short and J 4 bases short, with 43 bases between. The CDR3 spells CAWNPDKGGVKVSGPPTRETQYF. CDR3 bases: TGTGCCTGGAACCCGGACAAGGGGGGTGTAAAAGTATCTGGACCGCCGACGAGAGAGACCCAGTACTTC.

As for this clone: This specimen includes other DNA sequences encoding the same CDR3. This CDR3 reads CASSPQPGANYGYTF. The CDR3 DNA reads TGTGCCAGCTCACCACAACCAGGGGCAAACTATGGCTACACCTTC. The chain combines TRBV18 with TRBJ1-2; possibly TRBD1 for D (6 bases). V lost 1 base to trimming and J lost 2 bases, with 11 bases between them. The CDR3 covers 15 residues. Looked up from germline, CDR1 is KGHSH and CDR2 is LQKENI.

The chain couples TRBV25-1 to TRBJ1-6; D is uncertain. This CDR3 is built from 13 residues. The V and J ends lost 4 bases and 9 bases respectively, with 10 bases between them. Germline V gives CDR1 MGHDK, CDR2 SYGVNS. The CDR3 DNA reads TGTGCCAGCAGTGCTCAACAGAGTTCACCCCTCCACTTT. Protein product: CASSAQQSSPLHF.

The chain links TRBV27 to TRBJ1-1; D not certain. The CDR3 totals 13 residues. Trimming shortened V by 1 base and J by 3 bases, and 6 bases separated the two germline ends. Germline V gene sequence: CDR1 MNHEY, CDR2 SMNVEV (reference sequence). CDR3 in amino acids: CASSLWPDTEAFF. As DNA, the CDR3 is TGTGCCAGCAGTTTATGGCCCGACACTGAAGCTTTCTTT.

The chain links TRBV28 to TRBJ1-4; no definite D call. The CDR3 has 14 residues. The germline V and J ends were trimmed by 6 bases and 0 bases, with 8 bases remaining between them. Germline CDR1 reads MDHEN; CDR2 reads SYDVKM. The CDR3 DNA is TGTGCCAGCAGCCTAGACGCAACTAATGAAAAACTGTTTTTT. It translates to CASSLDATNEKLFF. Complete variable domain (other parts from reference TRBV28 and TRBJ1-4): DVKVTQSSRYLVKRTGEKVFLECVQDMDHENMFWYRQDPGLGLRLIYFSYDVKMKEKGDIPEGYSVSREKKERFSLILESASTNQTSMYLCASSLDATNEKLFFGSGTQLSVL.

The chain's CDR3 is CAIRPGVDTEAFF. CDR3 bases: TGTGCCATCAGACCAGGGGTGGACACTGAAGCTTTCTTT. This chain links TRBV10-3 with TRBJ1-1, with a possible D match to TRBD1 (6 bases). Germline V gene lookup returns CDR1 ENHRY and CDR2 SYGVKD. V was trimmed by 6 bases and J by 3 bases, leaving 11 bases between them. The CDR3 runs to 13 residues.

V and J are TRBV19 and TRBJ2-6; 7 bases agree with TRBD1. V gave up 6 bases and J gave up 2 bases; unmatched junction bases: 4. CDR1 and CDR2 from the germline V gene are LNHDA and SQIVND (reference sequence). The CDR3 runs to 15 residues. Here the CDR3 DNA reads TGTGCCAGTAGCCTTGACAGGGCTGGGGCCAACGTCCTGACTTTC. It yields the protein CASSLDRAGANVLTF. The full variable domain, its missing parts supplied by reference TRBV19 and TRBJ2-6, is DGGITQSPKYLFRKEGQNVTLSCEQNLNHDAMYWYRQDPGQGLRLIYYSQIVNDFQKGDIAEGYSVSREKKESFPLTVTSAQKNPTAFYLCASSLDRAGANVLTFGAGSRLTVL.

The V gene is TRBV7-9, the J gene TRBJ2-5; the D is unclear. V was trimmed by 5 bases and J by 0 bases, leaving 7 bases between them. There are 13 residues in the CDR3. Germline CDR1 SEHNR, CDR2 FQNEAQ (reference sequence). This CDR3 reads CASSGRDQETQYF. The CDR3 DNA reads as TGTGCCAGCAGCGGACGGGACCAAGAGACCCAGTACTTC.

The rearrangement joins TRBV7-9 to TRBJ1-5; D unresolved. Trimming stripped 5 bases from V and 2 bases from J, with 4 bases between. The germline gives CDR1 SEHNR, CDR2 FQNEAQ (reference sequence). CDR3 size: 12 residues. DNA for the CDR3: TGTGCCAGCAGCGGGGGCAATCAGCCCCAGCATTTT. Protein sequence: CASSGGNQPQHF.

The V and J genes are TRBV28 and TRBJ1-5, with TRBD1 identical over 7 bases. Germline loops: CDR1 MDHEN, CDR2 SYDVKM. The CDR3 covers 15 residues. V trimming: 5 bases; J trimming: 3 bases; junction bases outside the gene matches: 7. The CDR3 loop is CASSLDRPANQPQHF. The DNA for the CDR3 is TGTGCCAGCAGTCTGGACAGGCCAGCCAATCAGCCCCAGCATTTT. Filled out from reference TRBV28 and TRBJ1-5, the complete variable domain reads DVKVTQSSRYLVKRTGEKVFLECVQDMDHENMFWYRQDPGLGLRLIYFSYDVKMKEKGDIPEGYSVSREKKERFSLILESASTNQTSMYLCASSLDRPANQPQHFGDGTRLSIL.

The rearrangement uses TRBV9 and TRBJ1-1; the D gene is possibly TRBD1 (5 bases). The CDR3 is 15 residues long. From germline, CDR1 is SGDLS and CDR2 YYNGEE. The ends were cut back, 2 bases at V and 1 base at J, with 12 bases in the middle. CDR3 sequence (DNA): TGTGCCAGCAGCGTTGACGTAACAGGGAACACTGAAGCTTTCTTT. It yields the protein CASSVDVTGNTEAFF.

This sequence joins TRBV21-1 and TRBJ1-5; TRBD1, the table's D call, lacks a check against the DNA. TRBV21-1 is termed a pseudogene. The CDR3 has 14 amino acids. CDR3 sequence: CASSKAGGNQPQHF. The CDR3 bases are TGTGCCAGCAGCAAAGCAGGGGGCAATCAGCCCCAGCATTTT.

The chain links TRBV27 to TRBJ2-2; D uncertain. The CDR3 has 14 residues. Germline assignment: CDR1 MNHEY and CDR2 SMNVEV (reference sequence). The ends were cut back, 5 bases at V and 0 bases at J, with 7 bases in the middle. CDR3: CASSPSANTGELFF. As DNA, the CDR3 is TGTGCCAGCAGTCCCTCGGCGAACACCGGGGAGCTGTTTTTT.

V usage is TRBV19 and J usage is TRBJ1-5; TRBD1 might be the D (6 bases). Trimming shortened V by 5 bases and J by 9 bases, and 11 bases separated the two germline ends. There are 12 residues in the CDR3. Per the germline V gene, CDR1 is LNHDA and CDR2 is SQIVND (reference sequence). CDR3 bases: TGTGCCAGTAGTCTACAGGGTCTGCCCCAGCATTTT. It yields the protein CASSLQGLPQHF.

This sequence joins TRBV3-1 (or the pseudogene TRBV3-2) and TRBJ2-7, with 10 bases matching TRBD2. Per the germline V gene, CDR1 is LGHDT and CDR2 is YNNKEL (reference sequence). The V and J ends lost 2 bases and 2 bases, in that order; junction bases with no gene match: 9. This CDR3 region has 17 residues. The CDR3 sequence: CASSQRLSAGGAYEQYF. In nucleotides, the CDR3 is TGTGCCAGCAGCCAACGTCTATCAGCGGGAGGGGCCTACGAGCAGTACTTC.